This T cell receptor (beta chain) originates from a study of TIL therapy for anti-PD-1-resistant metastatic lung cancer. Turning to the study itself: Tumors carried a median about 1.5 non-synonymous mutations per megabase.

The libraries were made with immunoSEQ v3. Method: immunoSEQ multiplex PCR; TCRdb's copy keeps in-frame clones and lacks some. The sample consists of 20,000 to 25,000 clones, just over 70% of them appearing once. Trimming cost V 5 bases and J 4 bases, with 11 bases left between them. The CDR3 is made up of 13 amino acids. Time point here: pre-treatment sample, taken before nivolumab and TIL therapy. The table lists this clone with a few counts. Sequenced here: blood, sampled at baseline. The TCR comes from a person between 30 and 80 years old with non-small cell lung cancer. The chain combines TRBV12-3 or TRBV12-4 with TRBJ1-2; possible D gene TRBD1, 6 bases. The CDR3 sequence is CASSPQGVYGYTF. DNA of the CDR3: TGTGCCAGCAGTCCACAGGGAGTCTATGGCTACACCTTC.